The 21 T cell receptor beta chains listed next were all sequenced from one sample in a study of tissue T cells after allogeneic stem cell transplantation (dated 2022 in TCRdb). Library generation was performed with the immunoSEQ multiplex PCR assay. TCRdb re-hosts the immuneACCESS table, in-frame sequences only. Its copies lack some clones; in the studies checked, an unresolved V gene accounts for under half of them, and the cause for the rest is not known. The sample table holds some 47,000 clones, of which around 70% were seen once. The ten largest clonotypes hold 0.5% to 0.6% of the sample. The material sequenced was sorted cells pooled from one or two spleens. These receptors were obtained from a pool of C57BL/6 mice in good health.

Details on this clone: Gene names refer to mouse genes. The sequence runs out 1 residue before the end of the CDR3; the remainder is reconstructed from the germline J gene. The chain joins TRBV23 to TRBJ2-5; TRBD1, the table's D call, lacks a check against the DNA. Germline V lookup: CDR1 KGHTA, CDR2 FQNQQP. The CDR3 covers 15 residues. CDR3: CSSSHRGQGGDTQYF. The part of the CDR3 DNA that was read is TGCTCCAGCAGTCACCGGGGACAGGGGGGAGACACCCAGTAC.

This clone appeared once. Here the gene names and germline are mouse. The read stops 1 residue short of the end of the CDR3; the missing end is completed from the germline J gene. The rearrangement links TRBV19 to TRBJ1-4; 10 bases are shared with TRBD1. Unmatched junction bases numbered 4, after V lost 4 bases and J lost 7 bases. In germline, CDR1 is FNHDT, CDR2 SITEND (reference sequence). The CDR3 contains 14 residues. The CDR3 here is CASSDRGLSERLFF. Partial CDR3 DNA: TGTGCCAGCAGTGACAGGGGGCTGAGCGAAAGATTATTT.

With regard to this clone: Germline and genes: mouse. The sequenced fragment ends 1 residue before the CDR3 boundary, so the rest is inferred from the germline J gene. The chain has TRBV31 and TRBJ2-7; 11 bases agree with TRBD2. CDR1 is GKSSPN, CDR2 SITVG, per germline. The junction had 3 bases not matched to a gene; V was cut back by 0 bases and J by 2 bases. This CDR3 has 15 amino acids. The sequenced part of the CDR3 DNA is TGTGCCTGGAGTCTAGGGACTGGGGGTACCTATGAACAGTAC. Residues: CAWSLGTGGTYEQY. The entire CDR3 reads CAWSLGTGGTYEQYF.

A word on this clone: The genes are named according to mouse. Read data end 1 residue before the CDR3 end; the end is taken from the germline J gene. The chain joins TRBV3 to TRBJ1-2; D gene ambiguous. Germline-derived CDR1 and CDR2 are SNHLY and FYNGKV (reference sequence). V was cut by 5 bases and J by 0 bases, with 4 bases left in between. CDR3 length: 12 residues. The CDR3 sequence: CASSPTNSDYTF. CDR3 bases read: TGTGCCAGCAGCCCCACAAACTCCGACTACACC.

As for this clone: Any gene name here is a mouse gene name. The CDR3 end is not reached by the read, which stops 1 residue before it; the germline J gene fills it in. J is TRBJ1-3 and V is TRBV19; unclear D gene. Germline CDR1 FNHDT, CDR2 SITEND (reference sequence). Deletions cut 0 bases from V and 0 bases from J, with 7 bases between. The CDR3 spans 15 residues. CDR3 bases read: TGTGCCAGCAGTATAGCACCTAATTCTGGAAATACGCTCTAT. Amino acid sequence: CASSIAPNSGNTLY. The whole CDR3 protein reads CASSIAPNSGNTLYF.

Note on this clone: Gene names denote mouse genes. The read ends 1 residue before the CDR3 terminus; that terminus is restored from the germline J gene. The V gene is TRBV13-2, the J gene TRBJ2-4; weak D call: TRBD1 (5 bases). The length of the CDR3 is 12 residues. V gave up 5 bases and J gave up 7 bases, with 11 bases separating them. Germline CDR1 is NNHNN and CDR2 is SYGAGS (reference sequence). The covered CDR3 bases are TGTGCCAGCGGCCCAGGGAGGGACACCTTGTAC. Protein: CASGPGRDTLY. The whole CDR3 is CASGPGRDTLYF.

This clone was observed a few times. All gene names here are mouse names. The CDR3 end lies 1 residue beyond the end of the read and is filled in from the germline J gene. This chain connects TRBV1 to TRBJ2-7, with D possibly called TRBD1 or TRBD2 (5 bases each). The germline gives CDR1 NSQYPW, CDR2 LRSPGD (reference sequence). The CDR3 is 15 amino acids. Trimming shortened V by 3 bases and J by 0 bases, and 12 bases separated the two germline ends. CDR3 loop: CTCSAIRDGSYEQYF. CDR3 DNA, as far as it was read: TGCACCTGCAGTGCTATCAGGGACGGCTCCTATGAACAGTAC.

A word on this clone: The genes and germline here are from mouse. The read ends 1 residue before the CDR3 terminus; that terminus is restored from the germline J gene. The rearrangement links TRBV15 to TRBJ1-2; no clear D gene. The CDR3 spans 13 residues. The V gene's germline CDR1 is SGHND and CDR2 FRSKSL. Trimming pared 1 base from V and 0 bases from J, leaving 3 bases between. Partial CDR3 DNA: TGTGCCAGCAGTTTAGAGGCAAACTCCGACTACACC. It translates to CASSLEANSDYT. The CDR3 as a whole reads CASSLEANSDYTF.

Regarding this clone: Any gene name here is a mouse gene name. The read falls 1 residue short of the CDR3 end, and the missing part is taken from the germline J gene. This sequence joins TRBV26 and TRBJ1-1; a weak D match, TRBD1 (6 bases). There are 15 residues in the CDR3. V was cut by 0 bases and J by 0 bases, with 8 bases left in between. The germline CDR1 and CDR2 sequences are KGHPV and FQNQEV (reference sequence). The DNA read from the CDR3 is TGTGCCAGCAGTCTGTCGGGACATGCAAACACAGAAGTCTTC. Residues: CASSLSGHANTEVF. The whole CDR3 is CASSLSGHANTEVFF.

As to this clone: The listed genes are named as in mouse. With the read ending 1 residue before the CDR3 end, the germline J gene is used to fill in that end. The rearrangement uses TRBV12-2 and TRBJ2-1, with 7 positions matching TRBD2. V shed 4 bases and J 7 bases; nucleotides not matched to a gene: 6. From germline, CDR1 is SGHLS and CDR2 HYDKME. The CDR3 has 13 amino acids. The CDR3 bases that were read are TGTGCCAGCTCCCACTGGGGAGGGGCTGAGCAGTTC. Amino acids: CASSHWGGAEQF. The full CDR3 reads CASSHWGGAEQFF. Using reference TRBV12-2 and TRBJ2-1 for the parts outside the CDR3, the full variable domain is NSGVVQSPRYIIKGKGERSILKCIPISGHLSVAWYQQTQGQELKFFIQHYDKMERDKGNLPSRFSVQQFDDYHSEMNMSALELEDSAVYFCASSHWGGAEQFFGPGTRLTVL.

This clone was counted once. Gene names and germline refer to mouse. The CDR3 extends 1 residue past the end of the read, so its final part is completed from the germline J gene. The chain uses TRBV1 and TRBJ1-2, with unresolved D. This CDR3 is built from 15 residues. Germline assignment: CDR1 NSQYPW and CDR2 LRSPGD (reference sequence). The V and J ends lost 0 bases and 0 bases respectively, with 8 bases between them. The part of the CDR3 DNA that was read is TGCACCTGCAGTGCAGATAAGGCAGCAAACTCCGACTACACC. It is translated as CTCSADKAANSDYT. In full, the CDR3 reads CTCSADKAANSDYTF. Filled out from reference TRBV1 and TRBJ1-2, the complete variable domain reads VTLLEQNPRWRLVPRGQAVNLRCILKNSQYPWMSWYQQDLQKQLQWLFTLRSPGDKEVKSLPGADYLATRVTDTELRLQVANMSQGRTLYCTCSADKAANSDYTFGSGTRLLVI.

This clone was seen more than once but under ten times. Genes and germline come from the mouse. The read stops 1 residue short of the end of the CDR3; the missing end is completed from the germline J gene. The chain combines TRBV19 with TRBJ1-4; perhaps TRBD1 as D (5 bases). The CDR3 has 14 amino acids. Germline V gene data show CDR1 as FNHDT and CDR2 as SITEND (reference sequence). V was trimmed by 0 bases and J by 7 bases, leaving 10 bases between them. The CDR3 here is CASSIGGESERLFF. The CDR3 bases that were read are TGTGCCAGCAGTATAGGGGGGGAGAGCGAAAGATTATTT. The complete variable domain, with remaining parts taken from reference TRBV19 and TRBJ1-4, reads GGIITQTPKFLIGQEGQKLTLKCQQNFNHDTMYWYRQDSGKGLRLIYYSITENDLQKGDLSEGYDASREKKSSFSLTVTSAQKNEMAVFLCASSIGGESERLFFGHGTKLSVL.

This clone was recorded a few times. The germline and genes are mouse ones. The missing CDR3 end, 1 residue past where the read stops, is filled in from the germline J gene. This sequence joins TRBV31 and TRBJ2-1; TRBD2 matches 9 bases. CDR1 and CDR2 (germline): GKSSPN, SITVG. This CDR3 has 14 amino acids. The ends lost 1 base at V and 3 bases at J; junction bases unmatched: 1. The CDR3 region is CAWSPTGGYAEQFF. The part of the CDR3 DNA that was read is TGTGCCTGGAGTCCGACTGGGGGCTATGCTGAGCAGTTC.

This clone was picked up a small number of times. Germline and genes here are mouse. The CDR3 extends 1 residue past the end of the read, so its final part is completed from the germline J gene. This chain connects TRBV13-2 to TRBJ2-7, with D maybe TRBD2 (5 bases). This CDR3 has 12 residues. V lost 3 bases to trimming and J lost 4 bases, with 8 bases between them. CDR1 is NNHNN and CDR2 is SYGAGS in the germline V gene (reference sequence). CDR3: CASGVMGYEQYF. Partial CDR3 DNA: TGTGCCAGCGGTGTTATGGGGTATGAACAGTAC.

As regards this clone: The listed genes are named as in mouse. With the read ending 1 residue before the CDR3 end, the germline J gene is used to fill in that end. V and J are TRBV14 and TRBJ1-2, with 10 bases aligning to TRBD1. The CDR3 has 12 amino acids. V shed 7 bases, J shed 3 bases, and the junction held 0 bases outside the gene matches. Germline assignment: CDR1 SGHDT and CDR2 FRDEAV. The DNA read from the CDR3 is TGTGCCAGCGGGACAGGGGACTCCGACTACACC. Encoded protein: CASGTGDSDYT. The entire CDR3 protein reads CASGTGDSDYTF.

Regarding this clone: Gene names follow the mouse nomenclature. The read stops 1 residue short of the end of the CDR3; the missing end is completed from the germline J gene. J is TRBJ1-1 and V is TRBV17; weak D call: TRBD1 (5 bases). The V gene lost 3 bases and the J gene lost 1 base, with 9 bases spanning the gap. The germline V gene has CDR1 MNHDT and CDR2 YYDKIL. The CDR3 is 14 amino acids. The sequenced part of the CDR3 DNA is TGTGCTAGCAGTAGTCGGCAGGGGAACACAGAAGTCTTC. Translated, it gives CASSSRQGNTEVF. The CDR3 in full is CASSSRQGNTEVFF.

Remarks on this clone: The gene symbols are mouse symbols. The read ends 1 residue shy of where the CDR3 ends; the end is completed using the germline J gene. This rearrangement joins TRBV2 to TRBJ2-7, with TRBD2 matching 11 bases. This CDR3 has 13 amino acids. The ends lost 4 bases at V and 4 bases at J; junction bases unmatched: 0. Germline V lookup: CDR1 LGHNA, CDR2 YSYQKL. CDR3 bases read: TGTGCCAGCAGCCGGGACTGGGGGTATGAACAGTAC. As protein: CASSRDWGYEQY. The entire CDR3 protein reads CASSRDWGYEQYF.

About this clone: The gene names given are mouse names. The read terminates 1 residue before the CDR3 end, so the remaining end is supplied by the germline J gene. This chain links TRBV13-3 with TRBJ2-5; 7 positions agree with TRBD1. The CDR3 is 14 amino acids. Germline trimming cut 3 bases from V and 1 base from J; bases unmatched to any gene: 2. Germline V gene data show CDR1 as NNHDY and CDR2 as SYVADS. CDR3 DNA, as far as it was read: TGTGCCAGCAGTGGGGGACAGTACCAAGACACCCAGTAC. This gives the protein CASSGGQYQDTQY. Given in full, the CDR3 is CASSGGQYQDTQYF.

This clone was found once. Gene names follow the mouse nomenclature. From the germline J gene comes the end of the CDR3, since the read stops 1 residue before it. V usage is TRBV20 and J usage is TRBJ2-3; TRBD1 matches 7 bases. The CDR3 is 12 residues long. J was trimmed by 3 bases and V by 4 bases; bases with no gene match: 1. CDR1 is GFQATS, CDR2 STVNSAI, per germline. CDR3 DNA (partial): TGTGGTGCTAAGACAGGGGCAGAAACGCTGTAT. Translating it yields CGAKTGAETLY. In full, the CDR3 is CGAKTGAETLYF.

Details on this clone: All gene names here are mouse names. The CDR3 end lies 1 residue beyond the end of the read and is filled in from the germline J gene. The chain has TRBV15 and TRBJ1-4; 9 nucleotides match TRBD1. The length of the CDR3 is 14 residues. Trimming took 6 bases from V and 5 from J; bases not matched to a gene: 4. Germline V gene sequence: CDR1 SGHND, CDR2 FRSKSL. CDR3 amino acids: CASSAGTGNERLFF. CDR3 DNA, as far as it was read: TGTGCCAGCAGCGCCGGGACAGGGAACGAAAGATTATTT.

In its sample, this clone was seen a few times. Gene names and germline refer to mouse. The sequenced part of the CDR3 DNA is TGCACCTGCAGTGCCCACAGGGGGATTTCCAACGAAAGATTATTT. This codes for CTCSAHRGISNERLF. The CDR3 as a whole reads CTCSAHRGISNERLFF. The V call is TRBV1, the J call TRBJ1-4, with TRBD1 matching over 8 bases. The CDR3 is cut off 1 residue early in the read; its end comes from the germline J gene. There are 16 residues in the CDR3. The trim removed 3 bases at V and 0 bases at J, leaving 3 bases unmatched. In germline, CDR1 is NSQYPW, CDR2 LRSPGD (reference sequence).